The clone carrying this T cell receptor beta chain has just a few counts. Antigen unknown. The junction had 9 bases not matched to a gene; V was cut back by 5 bases and J by 5 bases. Germline-derived CDR1 and CDR2 are SEHNR and FQNEAQ (reference sequence). The CDR3 is 14 residues long. TCRdb keeps only in-frame clones here, not all; method: immunoSEQ multiplex PCR. Counted here are 100,000 or so clones, around 83% occurring once; the ten biggest clones make up approximately 1.3%. These data are taken from a study of T cell responses to AZD1222 COVID-19 vaccine. The study, taken as a whole, reports: Mostly white British, mostly female donors; authors suggested clonal diversity may be underestimated.

The sample was peripheral blood, taken on day 0 of AZD1222 vaccination. This sequence originates from an adult in good health. The chain couples TRBV7-9 to TRBJ2-7, with 7 positions matching TRBD2. CDR3 nucleotides: TGTGCCAGCAGCCCGTCCGGGGCGGGGGACGAGCAGTACTTC. Protein: CASSPSGAGDEQYF.